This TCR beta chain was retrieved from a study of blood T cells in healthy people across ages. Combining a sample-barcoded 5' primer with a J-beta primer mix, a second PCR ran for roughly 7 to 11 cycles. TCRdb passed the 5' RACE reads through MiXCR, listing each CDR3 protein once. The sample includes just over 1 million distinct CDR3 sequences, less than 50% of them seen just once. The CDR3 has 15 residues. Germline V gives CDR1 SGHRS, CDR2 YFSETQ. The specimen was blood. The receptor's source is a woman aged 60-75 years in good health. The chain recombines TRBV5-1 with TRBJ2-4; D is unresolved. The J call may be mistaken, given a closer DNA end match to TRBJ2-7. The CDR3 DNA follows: TGCGCCAGCAGCTCGGAACTTCGACCCTACTACGAGCAGTACTTC. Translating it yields CASSSELRPYYEQYF.